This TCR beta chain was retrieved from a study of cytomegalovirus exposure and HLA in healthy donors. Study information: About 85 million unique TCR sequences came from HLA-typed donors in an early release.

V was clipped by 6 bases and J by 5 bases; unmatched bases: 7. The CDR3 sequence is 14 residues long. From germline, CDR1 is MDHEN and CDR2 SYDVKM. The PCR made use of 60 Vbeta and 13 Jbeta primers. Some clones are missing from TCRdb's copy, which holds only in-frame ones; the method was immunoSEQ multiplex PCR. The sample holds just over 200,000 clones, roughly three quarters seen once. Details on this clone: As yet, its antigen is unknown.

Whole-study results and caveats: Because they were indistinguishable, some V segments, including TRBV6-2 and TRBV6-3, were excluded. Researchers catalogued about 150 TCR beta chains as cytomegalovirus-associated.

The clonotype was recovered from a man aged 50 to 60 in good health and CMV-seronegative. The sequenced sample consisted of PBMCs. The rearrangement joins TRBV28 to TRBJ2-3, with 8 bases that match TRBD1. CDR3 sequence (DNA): TGTGCCAGCAGCAGGACAGGGACGAAAGATACGCAGTATTTT. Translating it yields CASSRTGTKDTQYF.